These 27 T cell receptor beta chains originate from one sample sequenced in a study of type 1 and type 2 diabetes patients. Amplification started from genomic DNA. Multiplex PCR with 30 forward and 13 reverse primers amplified the TCR beta CDR3. TCRdb passed the multiplex PCR reads through MiXCR, listing each CDR3 protein once. The data contain fewer than 350,000 distinct CDR3 sequences, around 47% of them singletons. Sequenced sample: peripheral blood mononuclear cells (PBMCs). The receptors originated from a young man with type 2 diabetes.

This clonotype has ten or more counts. The rearrangement uses TRBV10-3 and TRBJ1-1; possible D gene TRBD1, 5 bases. V was cut by 0 bases and J by 1 base, with 6 bases left in between. The CDR3 consists of 14 residues. CDR1 is ENHRY and CDR2 is SYGVKD in the germline V gene. The DNA of the CDR3 is TGTGCCATCAGTGAGTCTGGACAGAACACTGAAGCTTTCTTT. This gives the protein CAISESGQNTEAFF.

This clonotype was counted between two and nine times. The genes are TRBV7-9 and TRBJ2-7, with a weak D call TRBD2 (5 bases). There are 15 residues in the CDR3. V was pared by 5 bases and J by 2 bases, with 16 bases between. Germline loops: CDR1 SEHNR, CDR2 FQNEAQ (reference sequence). The CDR3 region has the DNA TGTGCCAGCAGCGGAGGCCTGCCTGCTACCTACGAGCAGTACTTC. It is translated as CASSGGLPATYEQYF. The variable domain in full, completed from reference TRBV7-9 and TRBJ2-7, reads DTGVSQNPRHKITKRGQNVTFRCDPISEHNRLYWYRQTLGQGPEFLTYFQNEAQLEKSRLLSDRFSAERPKGSFSTLEIQRTEQGDSAMYLCASSGGLPATYEQYFGPGTRLTVT.

The chain uses TRBV29-1 and TRBJ2-3; no definite D call. The CDR3 is 12 residues long. With 6 bases removed from V and 2 bases from J, the gap between germline ends came to 9 bases. From germline, CDR1 is SQVTM and CDR2 ANQGSEA. CDR3 DNA: TGCAGCGTCGCTAGGTCCACAGATACGCAGTATTTT. This sequence encodes CSVARSTDTQYF.

V gene TRBV20-1 combines with J gene TRBJ2-1; D gene ambiguous. Trimming removed 5 bases from V and 0 bases from J, with 14 bases in between. The CDR3 runs 15 residues. Germline CDR1 reads DFQATT; CDR2 reads SNEGSKA (reference sequence). DNA of the CDR3: TGCAGTGCTTATCGGACCGCAACCTCCTACAATGAGCAGTTCTTC. Its protein product is CSAYRTATSYNEQFF.

This sequence joins TRBV3-1 and TRBJ2-3; either TRBD1 or TRBD2 may supply D (5 bases each). The CDR3 covers 14 residues. Between the trimmed V and J ends, which lost 1 base and 2 bases, there was a span of 7 bases. Germline CDR1 LGHDT, CDR2 YNNKEL (reference sequence). Here the CDR3 reads CASSQGGYTDTQYF. The CDR3 DNA sequence: TGTGCCAGCAGCCAAGGGGGGTACACAGATACGCAGTATTTT.

This chain uses TRBV20-1 with TRBJ1-6; D possibly corresponds to TRBD1 (6 bases). CDR1 DFQATT and CDR2 SNEGSKA come from the germline V gene (reference sequence). Trimming took off 1 base at V and 10 bases at J, with 14 bases between the two ends. The CDR3 has 14 residues. CDR3 sequence reads: CSARVAGEGSPLHF. In nucleotides, the CDR3 is TGCAGTGCTAGAGTAGCAGGGGAAGGGTCACCCCTCCACTTT.

Here the CDR3 DNA reads TGTGCCAGCAGTTACTCTGGGGTGGGGGGCTGTGAGACCCAGTACTTC. This codes for CASSYSGVGGCETQYF. This sequence joins TRBV6-5 and TRBJ2-5, with D possibly called TRBD1 or TRBD2 (6 bases each). The CDR3 loop spans 16 amino acids. Trimming took off 0 bases at V and 5 bases at J, with 16 bases between the two ends. Germline values: CDR1 MNHEY, CDR2 SVGAGI.

This chain links TRBV12-3 or TRBV12-4 with TRBJ2-7; D ambiguous. The CDR3 length is 11 residues. V lost 6 bases and J lost 2, with 5 bases in between. The CDR3 loop is CASSTTYEQYF. CDR3 coding DNA: TGTGCCAGCAGCACAACCTACGAGCAGTACTTC.

This clonotype is judged medium-sized (0.01 to 0.1%). The chain couples TRBV2 to TRBJ2-7; D ambiguous. With 8 bases removed from V and 0 bases from J, the gap between germline ends came to 5 bases. This CDR3 region has 11 residues. The germline V gene encodes CDR1 SNHLY and CDR2 FYNNEI. The CDR3 region has the DNA TGTGCCAGCTCCTCCTCCTACGAGCAGTACTTC. It is translated as CASSSSYEQYF.

This chain uses TRBV20-1 with TRBJ2-7; possible D gene TRBD2, 6 bases. The CDR3 length is 14 residues. Germline V gene data show CDR1 as DFQATT and CDR2 as SNEGSKA (reference sequence). Trimming pared 0 bases from V and 6 bases from J, leaving 15 bases between. This CDR3 is CSARDQDYYSEQYF. The CDR3 DNA is TGCAGTGCTAGAGACCAGGACTATTACTCCGAGCAGTACTTC.

This chain links TRBV29-1 with TRBJ1-1; tentative D call: TRBD1 (6 bases). V shed 3 bases and J shed 0 bases, with 8 bases lying between them. Germline CDR1 SQVTM, CDR2 ANQGSEA. The CDR3 consists of 13 residues. The DNA of the CDR3 is TGCAGCGTTGACCGGACAGTGAACACTGAAGCTTTCTTT. This sequence encodes CSVDRTVNTEAFF.

This clonotype has at least ten counts. CDR3: CASSLPSRETEAFF. The CDR3 DNA reads as TGTGCCAGCAGCCTACCATCCAGGGAGACTGAAGCTTTCTTT. This rearrangement joins TRBV7-8 to TRBJ1-1; possible D gene TRBD1, 5 bases. The CDR3 is 14 amino acids. CDR1 SGHVS and CDR2 FQNEAQ come from the germline V gene. The V gene lost 5 bases and the J gene lost 5 bases, with 15 bases spanning the gap.

V usage is TRBV25-1 and J usage is TRBJ2-5; 11 nucleotides line up with TRBD1. Germline loops: CDR1 MGHDK, CDR2 SYGVNS. V lost 0 bases, J lost 4 bases, and 7 bases stayed unmatched. This CDR3 contains 17 residues. The CDR3 protein is CASSEYTGQGVRETQYF. Written as DNA, the CDR3 is TGTGCCAGCAGTGAATATACGGGACAGGGGGTACGAGAGACCCAGTACTTC. Using reference TRBV25-1 and TRBJ2-5 for the parts outside the CDR3, the full variable domain is EADIYQTPRYLVIGTGKKITLECSQTMGHDKMYWYQQDPGMELHLIHYSYGVNSTEKGDLSSESTVSRIRTEHFPLTLESARPSHTSQYLCASSEYTGQGVRETQYFGPGTRLLVL.

The J gene is TRBJ2-3, the V gene TRBV7-3, with D possibly matching TRBD2 (8 bases). The germline V gene has CDR1 SGHTA and CDR2 FQGTGA. The CDR3 is 16 residues long. Between the trimmed V and J ends, which lost 3 bases and 4 bases, there was a span of 17 bases. DNA for the CDR3: TGTGCCAGCAGCTTGATAGCGGGACAGAGCGCAGATACGCAGTATTTT. Translating gives CASSLIAGQSADTQYF.

For this clonotype: One junction end does not reproduce the germline sequence, and a read error may be involved. The chain couples TRBV7-7 to TRBJ2-7, with TRBD2 as a possible D gene (6 bases). The CDR3 contains 13 residues. Germline V gene lookup returns CDR1 SSHAT and CDR2 FNYEAQ (reference sequence). CDR3 loop: CASSLRAGNEQYF. The CDR3 DNA sequence: TGTGCTAGCAGCTTACGTGCGGGGAACGAGCAGTACTTC.

This sequence joins TRBV7-2 and TRBJ2-7, with TRBD2 as a possible D gene (5 bases). This CDR3 has 15 residues. Germline V gene lookup returns CDR1 SGHTA and CDR2 FQGNSA. V was cut by 0 bases and J by 2 bases, with 11 bases left in between. The CDR3 DNA is TGTGCCAGCAGCTTAGCTGCGGGTGCAACCTACGAGCAGTACTTC. Residues: CASSLAAGATYEQYF.

This clonotype was counted only a few times. The genes are TRBV5-1 and TRBJ2-5; 9 bases are shared with TRBD1. After removal of 3 bases from V and 5 bases from J, the junction contained 2 bases not matched to a gene. Germline loops: CDR1 SGHRS, CDR2 YFSETQ. The CDR3 length is 13 residues. CDR3 residues: CASSWDRAETQYF. The CDR3 DNA is TGCGCCAGCAGCTGGGACAGGGCGGAGACCCAGTACTTC.

This clonotype turned up a few times. The chain links TRBV5-1 to TRBJ2-2; D is uncertain. The CDR3 runs to 14 residues. Germline CDR1 SGHRS, CDR2 YFSETQ. Trimming stripped 6 bases from V and 6 bases from J, with 15 bases between. Here the CDR3 reads CASNHGERAGELFF. The DNA for the CDR3 is TGCGCCAGCAATCACGGTGAGCGCGCCGGGGAGCTGTTTTTT.

V and J are TRBV20-1 and TRBJ1-1; a weak D match, TRBD1 (5 bases). The CDR3 covers 13 residues. Germline V gene sequence: CDR1 DFQATT, CDR2 SNEGSKA (reference sequence). V was trimmed by 6 bases and J by 8 bases, leaving 19 bases between them. The CDR3 reads CSAPNPPGPEAFF. The CDR3 region has the DNA TGCAGTGCCCCGAATCCACCGGGACCGGAAGCTTTCTTT.

CDR3 sequence (DNA): TGTGCCAGCAGTGGAGTGAATGAGCAGTTCTTC. The encoded protein is CASSGVNEQFF. The chain couples TRBV2 to TRBJ2-1; D not certain. From germline, CDR1 is SNHLY and CDR2 FYNNEI. The CDR3 has 11 amino acids. The V end lost 4 bases, the J end lost 7 bases, and 5 bases lay between the germline ends.

There are a few counts of this clonotype. The chain links TRBV19 to TRBJ2-7, with TRBD1 matching 7 bases. The CDR3 is 14 residues long. Germline V gene sequence: CDR1 LNHDA, CDR2 SQIVND (reference sequence). V lost 5 bases and J lost 3; bases outside the gene matches: 7. CDR3: CASSRLGQDYEQYF. In DNA, the CDR3 is TGTGCCAGTAGTCGTTTAGGACAGGACTACGAGCAGTACTTC.

The sample holds a few counts of this clonotype. DNA of the CDR3: TGTGCCAGCAGCTTGCGCCGGGACAGGGTTGGATCACCCCTCCACTTT. As protein: CASSLRRDRVGSPLHF. The rearrangement joins TRBV7-2 to TRBJ1-6; 9 positions match TRBD1. Per germline, CDR1 SGHTA and CDR2 FQGNSA. CDR3 length: 16 amino acids. The V gene end was trimmed by 3 bases and the J gene end by 10 bases; junction bases not matched to a gene: 10. Combining the CDR3 with reference TRBV7-2 and TRBJ1-6 gives the whole variable domain GAGVSQSPSNKVTEKGKDVELRCDPISGHTALYWYRQSLGQGLEFLIYFQGNSAPDKSGLPSDRFSAERTGGSVSTLTIQRTQQEDSAVYLCASSLRRDRVGSPLHFGNGTRLTVT.

This clonotype was observed a single time. The junction does not match germline at one end; this may be a read error. This chain uses TRBV10-1 with TRBJ2-3; D gene unclear. Germline CDR1 is WNHNN and CDR2 is SYGVQD (reference sequence). The CDR3 is made up of 13 amino acids. As DNA, the CDR3 is TGCACCAGCAGTCGAGTGGCGGCAGATACGCAGTATTTT. Translation: CTSSRVAADTQYF.

V gene TRBV20-1 combines with J gene TRBJ2-7; no firm D call. V lost 7 bases to trimming and J lost 3 bases, with 16 bases between them. The CDR3 runs to 13 residues. Per germline, CDR1 DFQATT and CDR2 SNEGSKA (reference sequence). CDR3 nucleotide sequence: TGCAGTGTCAAGCAGGACGAACTCTACGAGCAGTACTTC. Protein: CSVKQDELYEQYF.

The chain uses TRBV28 and TRBJ2-5; 10 nucleotides match TRBD2. The germline V gene encodes CDR1 MDHEN and CDR2 SYDVKM. This CDR3 comprises 13 residues. After removal of 8 bases from V and 3 bases from J, the junction contained 3 bases not matched to a gene. In nucleotides, the CDR3 is TGTGCCAGCTTTACTAGCGGGAAAGAGACCCAGTACTTC. Translation gives CASFTSGKETQYF. The complete variable domain, with remaining parts taken from reference TRBV28 and TRBJ2-5, reads DVKVTQSSRYLVKRTGEKVFLECVQDMDHENMFWYRQDPGLGLRLIYFSYDVKMKEKGDIPEGYSVSREKKERFSLILESASTNQTSMYLCASFTSGKETQYFGPGTRLLVL.

This clonotype was recorded a few times. The chain uses TRBV5-1 and TRBJ1-6; perhaps TRBD1 as D (5 bases). This CDR3 is built from 16 residues. Deletions cut 4 bases from V and 9 bases from J, with 20 bases between. The germline V gene has CDR1 SGHRS and CDR2 YFSETQ. The CDR3 DNA follows: TGCGCCAGCAGCCCAGCCATCGGACAAGGAGCTTCACCCCTCCACTTT. As protein: CASSPAIGQGASPLHF.

V is TRBV20-1 and J is TRBJ2-2, with D perhaps TRBD2 (7 bases). CDR1 DFQATT and CDR2 SNEGSKA come from the germline V gene (reference sequence). V lost 5 bases to trimming and J lost 0 bases, with 13 bases between them. The CDR3 is made up of 15 amino acids. In nucleotides, the CDR3 is TGCAGTGCTCGGTCGGGGGGCCCGAACACCGGGGAGCTGTTTTTT. Translation: CSARSGGPNTGELFF.